These 30 T cell receptor beta chains originate from one sample sequenced in a study of T-cell memory formation after mild COVID-19. Each CDR3 protein is one row after TCRdb ran MiXCR on the 5' RACE reads. The data show 580,000 or so distinct CDR3 sequences, 17% seen once. The sequenced material came from PBMCs or a T cell subset sorted from them (not recorded which). These receptor sequences come from an adult woman who had mild COVID-19 (a few samples of this study predate the infection). Cell type and time point are not known.

The chain employs TRBV6-5 and TRBJ1-1; D is perhaps TRBD1 (5 bases). Trimming shortened V by 2 bases and J by 7 bases, and 8 bases separated the two germline ends. CDR1 is MNHEY and CDR2 is SVGAGI in the germline V gene. The CDR3 has 12 residues. CDR3 sequence (DNA): TGTGCCAGCAGTTACGGGGGAGGTGAAGCTTTCTTT. It codes for CASSYGGGEAFF.

The V call is TRBV7-9, the J call TRBJ2-1; TRBD1 aligns across 11 bases. Trimming at V came to 4 bases and at J to 10 bases, leaving 9 bases not matched to a gene. Germline V gene data show CDR1 as SEHNR and CDR2 as FQNEAQ (reference sequence). The CDR3 is 15 residues long. The CDR3 region has the DNA TGTGCCAGCAGCTCCGGGACAGGGGGGCTGTCGGAGCAGTTCTTC. Amino acid sequence: CASSSGTGGLSEQFF.

The CDR3 nucleotides are TGTGCCAGCCTCAAAAACCCTGCCGGGGAGCTGTTTTTT. Amino acid sequence: CASLKNPAGELFF. The chain couples TRBV4-2 to TRBJ2-2; D unclear. The CDR3 has 13 residues. With 8 bases removed from V and 6 bases from J, the gap between germline ends came to 13 bases. CDR1 is LGHNA, CDR2 YNFKEQ, per germline.

CDR3 in DNA: TGTGCCAGCTCACCTGAAATGACAGGTCATACGCAGTATTTT. It is translated as CASSPEMTGHTQYF. The V and J genes are TRBV18 and TRBJ2-3, with D maybe TRBD1 (6 bases). Germline CDR1 KGHSH, CDR2 LQKENI. There are 14 residues in the CDR3. The germline V and J ends were trimmed by 3 bases and 7 bases, with 14 bases remaining between them.

This clonotype was seen more than once but under ten times. The J gene is TRBJ2-1, the V gene TRBV5-1; 7 bases align to TRBD2. There are 15 residues in the CDR3. The junction had 11 bases not matched to a gene; V was cut back by 4 bases and J by 7 bases. Germline lookup yields CDR1 SGHRS and CDR2 YFSETQ. In DNA form, the CDR3 reads TGCGCCAGCAGCGGAGGTGGCGGGGGAGGGAATGAGCAGTTCTTC. It encodes CASSGGGGGGNEQFF.

This clonotype has more than one count but fewer than ten. The chain couples TRBV5-5 to TRBJ2-1, with 14 nucleotides matching TRBD2. V shed 4 bases, J shed 0 bases, and the junction held 15 bases outside the gene matches. The CDR3 is made up of 21 amino acids. Looked up from germline, CDR1 is SGHKS and CDR2 is YYEKEE (reference sequence). CDR3: CASSVIYLGLAGASSYNEQFF. The CDR3 DNA is TGTGCCAGCAGCGTCATCTATTTGGGACTAGCGGGGGCTAGCTCCTACAATGAGCAGTTCTTC.

This clonotype was counted many times. V and J are TRBV20-1 and TRBJ2-3, with a tentative D call TRBD2 (6 bases). CDR1 is DFQATT and CDR2 is SNEGSKA in the germline V gene (reference sequence). V gave up 8 bases and J gave up 12 bases, with 21 bases separating them. The CDR3 totals 12 residues. CDR3 bases: TGCAGTCTCGTTGCTGGGGAGGCTCGCCAGTATTTT. Its protein is CSLVAGEARQYF.

V is TRBV25-1 and J is TRBJ1-2; 7 positions match TRBD1. The CDR3 length is 13 residues. Trimming at V came to 4 bases and at J to 3 bases, leaving 2 bases not matched to a gene. Germline-derived CDR1 and CDR2 are MGHDK and SYGVNS. CDR3 protein: CASSGTGHYGYTF. The CDR3 nucleotides are TGTGCCAGCAGTGGGACAGGACACTATGGCTACACCTTC.

This rearrangement joins TRBV7-8 to TRBJ2-3; possible D gene TRBD2, 7 bases. CDR3 size: 20 residues. Trimming removed 6 bases from V and 0 bases from J, with 28 bases in between. Germline V CDR1 and CDR2: SGHVS, FQNEAQ. This CDR3 is CASRGGGYLRTVTSTDTQYF. The CDR3 DNA reads TGTGCCAGCAGGGGAGGGGGGTATCTTAGGACAGTGACTAGCACAGATACGCAGTATTTT.

This clonotype was found a few times. J is TRBJ2-1 and V is TRBV12-3 or TRBV12-4; 14 bases agree with TRBD2. With 7 bases clipped from V and 8 bases from J, the junction kept 19 bases outside the gene matches. The CDR3 is 19 amino acids. CDR3 DNA: TGTGCCAGCACCTTTGGGCCCCCCGCCGGGACTAGCGGGAGCTATGAGCAGTTCTTC. It codes for CASTFGPPAGTSGSYEQFF.

The chain employs TRBV3-1 and TRBJ2-1, with D possibly TRBD1 on 5 matching bases. Looked up from germline, CDR1 is LGHDT and CDR2 is YNNKEL (reference sequence). The CDR3 consists of 16 residues. Trimming removed 6 bases at V and 5 bases at J, with 20 bases between. The CDR3 loop is CASSPVAGLTNNEQFF. The CDR3 DNA follows: TGTGCCAGCAGTCCCGTAGCAGGGTTGACGAACAATGAGCAGTTCTTC.

The CDR3 protein is CSASAGLGPPDTQYF. The CDR3 bases are TGCAGTGCTAGCGCGGGACTCGGACCCCCAGATACGCAGTATTTT. The rearrangement joins TRBV20-1 to TRBJ2-3; TRBD2 is a possible D gene (6 bases). Looked up from germline, CDR1 is DFQATT and CDR2 is SNEGSKA (reference sequence). CDR3 size: 15 residues. V was shortened by 3 bases and J by 4 bases, with 17 bases between the two germline ends.

The V and J genes are TRBV5-1 and TRBJ2-5; 9 bases agree with TRBD1. Trimming at V came to 5 bases and at J to 5 bases, leaving 10 bases not matched to a gene. The germline V gene encodes CDR1 SGHRS and CDR2 YFSETQ. The CDR3 contains 15 residues. For the CDR3, the DNA is TGCGCCAGCAGGTCTGCCGGGACAGGGTTTGAGACCCAGTACTTC. It translates to CASRSAGTGFETQYF.

This chain uses TRBV20-1 with TRBJ1-1, with 7 bases matching TRBD1. This CDR3 is built from 15 residues. The trim removed 6 bases at V and 2 bases at J, leaving 12 bases unmatched. Germline CDR1 is DFQATT and CDR2 is SNEGSKA (reference sequence). The CDR3 DNA follows: TGCAGTGCAACCCCAGGGGGAGGGGACAACACTGAAGCTTTCTTT. This encodes CSATPGGGDNTEAFF.

This clonotype was observed a handful of times. The V and J genes are TRBV7-9 and TRBJ1-5, with 10 bases lining up with TRBD1. This CDR3 has 15 amino acids. Germline trimming cut 4 bases from V and 6 bases from J; bases unmatched to any gene: 6. Looked up from germline, CDR1 is SEHNR and CDR2 is FQNEAQ (reference sequence). The CDR3 nucleotides read TGTGCCAGCAGCTCGGGACAGGGGTATGGTCAGCCCCAGCATTTT. Translating it yields CASSSGQGYGQPQHF.

This clonotype occurred a few times. This chain links TRBV7-2 with TRBJ2-3, with 9 bases identical to TRBD2. V dropped 5 bases and J dropped 6; count of bases not matched to a gene: 9. The CDR3 runs to 15 residues. Per the germline V gene, CDR1 is SGHTA and CDR2 is FQGNSA. The DNA of the CDR3 is TGTGCCAGCAGCCCCCTAGCGGGGACTAGGGATACGCAGTATTTT. Its protein is CASSPLAGTRDTQYF.

This clonotype was counted a few times. The V gene is TRBV7-9, the J gene TRBJ2-7; D assignment may be TRBD1 or TRBD2 (6 bases each). In germline, CDR1 is SEHNR, CDR2 FQNEAQ (reference sequence). The germline V and J ends were trimmed by 2 bases and 3 bases, with 17 bases remaining between them. The CDR3 is 16 amino acids. DNA for the CDR3: TGTGCCAGCAGCTTAACTGGAGGGGGAGCCTACTACGAGCAGTACTTC. Translation: CASSLTGGGAYYEQYF.

This clonotype turned up a few times. The CDR3 nucleotides are TGCGCCAGCAGCCCCCGGGACATGAACTACGAGCAGTACTTC. It translates to CASSPRDMNYEQYF. The chain combines TRBV5-1 with TRBJ2-7; D is perhaps TRBD1 (6 bases). V dropped 4 bases and J dropped 3 bases, with 14 bases sitting between them. CDR3 length: 14 residues. CDR1 and CDR2 from the germline V gene are SGHRS and YFSETQ.

The V gene is TRBV27, the J gene TRBJ1-5; perhaps TRBD1 as D (6 bases). V was trimmed by 3 bases and J by 3 bases, leaving 12 bases between them. The CDR3 consists of 15 residues. The germline CDR1 and CDR2 sequences are MNHEY and SMNVEV (reference sequence). The CDR3 DNA reads as TGTGCCAGCAGTTTGACCAGGACAGTCAATCAGCCCCAGCATTTT. It translates to CASSLTRTVNQPQHF.

This clonotype has just a few counts. This chain uses TRBV7-8 with TRBJ2-1; TRBD1 matches at 9 bases. With V trimmed by 5 bases and J by 9 bases, 5 bases remained unmatched. The CDR3 covers 13 residues. CDR1 and CDR2 from the germline V gene are SGHVS and FQNEAQ. CDR3 sequence (DNA): TGTGCCAGCAGCAAACGGACAGGGGTTGAGCAGTTCTTC. Its protein is CASSKRTGVEQFF.

The rearrangement links TRBV4-2 to TRBJ2-7, with 11 bases identical to TRBD2. Germline lookup yields CDR1 LGHNA and CDR2 YNFKEQ. The CDR3 totals 16 residues. The junction had 7 bases not matched to a gene; V was cut back by 1 base and J by 5 bases. For the CDR3, the DNA is TGTGCCAGCAGCCAAGGGGTAGCGGGAGGGGTCAACGAGCAGTACTTC. Translation: CASSQGVAGGVNEQYF.

The genes are TRBV4-1 and TRBJ1-1; 12 bases agree with TRBD1. This CDR3 is 17 amino acids long. With 3 bases clipped from V and 3 bases from J, the junction kept 8 bases outside the gene matches. From germline, CDR1 is MGHRA and CDR2 YSYEKL. CDR3 amino acids: CASSQIKGQGADTEAFF. The CDR3 region has the DNA TGCGCCAGCAGCCAGATAAAGGGACAGGGGGCGGACACTGAAGCTTTCTTT.

This clonotype was observed a few times. The gene calls are TRBV4-1 and TRBJ2-7; D is possibly TRBD2 (5 bases). The germline V gene encodes CDR1 MGHRA and CDR2 YSYEKL. The CDR3 sequence is 16 residues long. V lost 2 bases and J 5 bases, leaving 19 bases between the germline ends. This CDR3 is CASSQPLKGVRDEQYF. Here the CDR3 DNA reads TGCGCCAGCAGCCAACCCCTTAAGGGAGTCCGTGACGAGCAGTACTTC.

The chain has TRBV14 and TRBJ2-3, with TRBD1 as a possible D gene (5 bases). Trimming took off 1 base at V and 5 bases at J, with 10 bases between the two ends. The CDR3 loop spans 14 amino acids. The germline gives CDR1 SGHDN, CDR2 FVKESK. The CDR3 loop reads CASSQGVQGDTQYF. The CDR3 region has the DNA TGTGCCAGCAGCCAAGGGGTCCAGGGAGATACGCAGTATTTT.

This clonotype occurred a few times. This chain links TRBV5-1 with TRBJ2-7; 7 bases map to TRBD2. V shed 0 bases and J 1 base; nucleotides not matched to a gene: 10. Germline lookup yields CDR1 SGHRS and CDR2 YFSETQ. CDR3 length equals 17 residues. As DNA, the CDR3 is TGCGCCAGCAGCTTGGGCTTCGGGGGAGGGATATCCTACGAGCAGTACTTC. This gives the protein CASSLGFGGGISYEQYF.

The gene calls are TRBV5-1 and TRBJ2-7, with a tentative D call TRBD2 (5 bases). CDR3 length: 15 residues. Trimming removed 4 bases at V and 3 bases at J, with 17 bases between. Germline assignment: CDR1 SGHRS and CDR2 YFSETQ. CDR3 nucleotides: TGCGCCAGCAGCCCCGCGGACTCTCTGGGCTACGAGCAGTACTTC. Encoded protein: CASSPADSLGYEQYF. The variable domain in full, completed from reference TRBV5-1 and TRBJ2-7, reads KAGVTQTPRYLIKTRGQQVTLSCSPISGHRSVSWYQQTPGQGLQFLFEYFSETQRNKGNFPGRFSGRQFSNSRSEMNVSTLELGDSALYLCASSPADSLGYEQYFGPGTRLTVT.

The table lists this clonotype with a few counts. The chain is built from TRBV3-1 and TRBJ1-1; D ambiguous. This CDR3 has 13 residues. Germline V gives CDR1 LGHDT, CDR2 YNNKEL (reference sequence). V shed 6 bases and J shed 5 bases, with 13 bases lying between them. CDR3 DNA: TGTGCCAGCAGTCGCTCGACACCTACTGAAGCTTTCTTT. Translating it yields CASSRSTPTEAFF.

V usage is TRBV12-3 or TRBV12-4 and J usage is TRBJ2-2; D gene unclear. V shed 8 bases and J shed 5 bases, with 9 bases lying between them. This CDR3 spans 12 amino acids. The DNA for the CDR3 is TGTGCCAGCGAAGGGCTTACCGGGGAGCTGTTTTTT. Translation: CASEGLTGELFF.

This clonotype was found a few times. This chain uses TRBV5-4 with TRBJ2-1, with D perhaps TRBD1 (6 bases). Trimming removed 3 bases at V and 0 bases at J, with 13 bases between. The CDR3 runs 16 residues. Germline values: CDR1 SGHNT, CDR2 YYREEE (reference sequence). The CDR3 sequence is CASSSIQGFSYNEQFF. As DNA, the CDR3 is TGTGCCAGCAGCTCTATTCAGGGGTTCTCCTACAATGAGCAGTTCTTC.

This clonotype was detected ten times or more. The chain joins TRBV20-1 to TRBJ2-3, with D tentatively TRBD2 (8 bases). The germline V gene has CDR1 DFQATT and CDR2 SNEGSKA (reference sequence). The CDR3 sequence is 14 residues long. The ends were cut back, 5 bases at V and 5 bases at J, with 17 bases in the middle. The CDR3 sequence is CSALAGQPLDTQYF. CDR3 nucleotide sequence: TGCAGTGCTTTAGCGGGACAGCCCCTAGATACGCAGTATTTT.